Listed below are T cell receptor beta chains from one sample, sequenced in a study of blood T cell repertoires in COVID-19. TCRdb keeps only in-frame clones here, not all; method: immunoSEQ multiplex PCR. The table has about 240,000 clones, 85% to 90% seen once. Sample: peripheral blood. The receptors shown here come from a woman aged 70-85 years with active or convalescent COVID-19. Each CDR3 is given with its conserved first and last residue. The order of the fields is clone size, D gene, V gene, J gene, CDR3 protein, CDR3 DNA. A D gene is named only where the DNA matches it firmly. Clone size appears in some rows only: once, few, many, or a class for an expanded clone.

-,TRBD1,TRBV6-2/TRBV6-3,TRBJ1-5,CASRYDRGDNQPQHF,TGTGCCAGCAGGTACGACAGGGGCGACAATCAGCCCCAGCATTTT
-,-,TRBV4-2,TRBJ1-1,CASSLGMNTEAFF,TGTGCCAGCAGCCTCGGGATGAACACTGAAGCTTTCTTT
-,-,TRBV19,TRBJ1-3,CASSIVLGNTIYF,TGTGCCAGTAGTATAGTACTGGGAAACACCATATATTTT
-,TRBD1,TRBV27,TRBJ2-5,CASTSGGQGTQYF,TGTGCCAGCACCTCAGGGGGTCAGGGGACCCAGTACTTC
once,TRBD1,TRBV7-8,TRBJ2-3,CASSLTGITDTQYF,TGTGCCAGCAGCTTGACAGGGATTACAGATACGCAGTATTTT
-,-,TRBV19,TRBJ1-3,CASSIQGWTGNTIYF,TGTGCCAGTAGTATACAGGGGTGGACTGGAAACACCATATATTTT
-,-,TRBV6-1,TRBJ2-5,CASSEEILVTQYF,TGTGCCAGCAGTGAAGAGATACTGGTGACCCAGTACTTC
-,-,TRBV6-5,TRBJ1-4,CASSSQGWGNEKLFF,TGTGCCAGCAGTTCCCAGGGGTGGGGTAATGAAAAACTGTTTTTT
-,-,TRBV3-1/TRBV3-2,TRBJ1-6,CASSPRDGNNSPLHF,TGTGCCAGCAGCCCCCGGGATGGGAATAATTCACCCCTCCACTTT
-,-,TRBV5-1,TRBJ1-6,CASSPGQGGSPLHF,TGCGCCAGCAGCCCTGGCCAGGGCGGTTCACCCCTCCACTTT
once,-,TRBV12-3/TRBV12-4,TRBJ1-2,CASTGGYGYGYTF,TGTGCCAGCACGGGGGGGTATGGCTATGGCTACACCTTC
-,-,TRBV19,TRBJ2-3,CASSIGQSTDTQYF,TGTGCCAGTAGTATTGGACAGAGCACAGATACGCAGTATTTT
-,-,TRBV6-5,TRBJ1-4,CASSYPGDRGEKLFF,TGTGCCAGCAGTTACCCGGGAGATAGAGGGGAAAAACTGTTTTTT
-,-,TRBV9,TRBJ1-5,CASSSPGHSNQPQHF,TGTGCCAGCAGCTCCCCGGGACATTCCAATCAGCCCCAGCATTTT
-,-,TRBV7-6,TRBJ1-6,CASSQDRLGNSPLHF,TGTGCCAGCAGCCAAGACAGATTGGGAAATTCACCCCTCCACTTT
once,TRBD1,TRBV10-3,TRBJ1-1,CAISELGTGGTEAFF,TGTGCCATCAGTGAGTTGGGGACAGGGGGCACTGAAGCTTTCTTT
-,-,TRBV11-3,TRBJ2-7,CASSSRDNYEQYF,TGTGCCAGCAGCTCCCGGGACAATTACGAGCAGTACTTC
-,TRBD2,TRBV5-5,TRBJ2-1,CASSQAGGPQFF,TGTGCCAGCAGCCAAGCGGGGGGGCCCCAGTTCTTC
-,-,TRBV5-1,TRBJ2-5,CASSLAQQGGTQYF,TGCGCCAGCAGCTTGGCCCAACAGGGCGGGACCCAGTACTTC
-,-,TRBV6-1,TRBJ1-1,CASSDPRDTPRNTEAFF,TGTGCCAGCAGTGACCCCCGGGACACCCCCAGAAACACTGAAGCTTTCTTT
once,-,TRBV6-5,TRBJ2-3,CASSYSSRGYTQYF,TGTGCCAGCAGTTACTCCTCGCGGGGTTATACGCAGTATTTT
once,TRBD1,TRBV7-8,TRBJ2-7,CASSLIPGQKDF,TGTGCCAGCAGCTTGATACCGGGACAGAAAGACTTC
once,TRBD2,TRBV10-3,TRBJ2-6,CAISGLAGDRSGGANVLTF,TGTGCCATCAGTGGACTAGCGGGGGACCGGAGTGGTGGGGCCAACGTCCTGACTTTC
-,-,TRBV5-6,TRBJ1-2,CASSSSNSFVYGYTF,TGTGCCAGCAGCTCATCGAACAGCTTTGTCTATGGCTACACCTTC
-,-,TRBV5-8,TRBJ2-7,CASSLGTRGGIYEQYF,TGTGCCAGCAGCTTAGGGACTCGAGGGGGCATCTACGAGCAGTACTTC
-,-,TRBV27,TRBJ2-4,CAKFRRQINDLAKNIQYF,TGTGCCAAATTCCGGAGACAGATAAATGACCTAGCCAAAAACATTCAGTACTTC
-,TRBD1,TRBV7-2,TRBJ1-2,CASSLPGRGHGYTF,TGTGCCAGCAGCTTACCCGGGAGGGGGCATGGCTACACCTTC
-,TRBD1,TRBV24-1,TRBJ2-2,CATSDQGAAGELFF,TGTGCCACCAGTGACCAGGGGGCGGCCGGGGAGCTGTTTTTT
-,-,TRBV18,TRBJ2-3,CASSPRSAGGDTQYF,TGTGCCAGCTCACCGCGGTCTGCCGGCGGTGATACGCAGTATTTT